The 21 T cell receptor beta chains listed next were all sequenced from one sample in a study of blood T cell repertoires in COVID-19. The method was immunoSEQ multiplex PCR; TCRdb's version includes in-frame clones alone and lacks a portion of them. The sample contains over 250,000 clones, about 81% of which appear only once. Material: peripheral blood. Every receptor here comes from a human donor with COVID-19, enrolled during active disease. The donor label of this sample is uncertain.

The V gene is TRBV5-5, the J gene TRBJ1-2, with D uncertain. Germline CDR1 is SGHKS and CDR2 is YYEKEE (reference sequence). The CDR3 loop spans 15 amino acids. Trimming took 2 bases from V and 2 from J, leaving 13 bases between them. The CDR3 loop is CASSFLIRENYGYTF. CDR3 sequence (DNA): TGTGCCAGCAGCTTTCTTATCCGGGAGAACTATGGCTACACCTTC.

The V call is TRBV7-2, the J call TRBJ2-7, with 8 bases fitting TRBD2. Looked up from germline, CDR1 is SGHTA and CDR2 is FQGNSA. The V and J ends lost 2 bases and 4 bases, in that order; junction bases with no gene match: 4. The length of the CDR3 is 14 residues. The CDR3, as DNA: TGTGCCAGCAGCTTACCGGGAGGGTATTACGAGCAGTACTTC. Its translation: CASSLPGGYYEQYF.

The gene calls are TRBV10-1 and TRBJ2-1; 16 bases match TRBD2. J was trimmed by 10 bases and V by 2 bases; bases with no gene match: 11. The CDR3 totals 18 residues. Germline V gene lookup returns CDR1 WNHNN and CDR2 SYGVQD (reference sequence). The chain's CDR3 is CASSEPHRGLAGGPEQFF. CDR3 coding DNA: TGCGCCAGCAGTGAGCCCCATAGGGGACTAGCGGGAGGGCCGGAGCAGTTCTTC.

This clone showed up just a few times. CDR3 sequence (DNA): TGTGCCATCAGCGAGGGGACAGGGGACCCGACCGACTATGGCTACACCTTC. Its translation: CAISEGTGDPTDYGYTF. The genes are TRBV10-3 and TRBJ1-2, with TRBD1 matching 10 bases. CDR3 length equals 17 residues. V gave up 6 bases and J gave up 3 bases; unmatched junction bases: 13. Germline loops: CDR1 ENHRY, CDR2 SYGVKD.

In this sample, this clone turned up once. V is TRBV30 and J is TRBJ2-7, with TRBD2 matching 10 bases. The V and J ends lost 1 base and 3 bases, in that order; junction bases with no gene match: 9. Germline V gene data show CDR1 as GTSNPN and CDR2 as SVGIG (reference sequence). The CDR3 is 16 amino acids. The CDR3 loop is CAWSGGGTSDFYEQYF. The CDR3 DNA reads TGTGCCTGGAGTGGGGGAGGGACTAGCGATTTCTACGAGCAGTACTTC.

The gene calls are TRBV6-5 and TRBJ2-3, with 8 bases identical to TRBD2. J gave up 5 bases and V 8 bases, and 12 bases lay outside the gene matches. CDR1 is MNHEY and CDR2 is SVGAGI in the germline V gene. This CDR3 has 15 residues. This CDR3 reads CASSPTGGPGDTQYF. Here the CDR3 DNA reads TGTGCCAGCTCCCCAACGGGAGGGCCGGGAGATACGCAGTATTTT.

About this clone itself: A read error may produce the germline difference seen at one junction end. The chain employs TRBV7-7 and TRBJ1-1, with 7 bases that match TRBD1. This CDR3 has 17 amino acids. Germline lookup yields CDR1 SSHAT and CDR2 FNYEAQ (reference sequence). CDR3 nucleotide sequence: TGTGCTAGCAGCTCCCTCACCACACAGGGGTTCGGGCCTGAAGCTTTCTTT. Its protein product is CASSSLTTQGFGPEAFF. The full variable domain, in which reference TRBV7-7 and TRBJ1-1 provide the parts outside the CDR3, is GAGVSQSPRYKVTKRGQDVTLRCDPISSHATLYWYQQALGQGPEFLTYFNYEAQPDKSGLPSDRFSAERPEGSISTLTIQRTEQRDSAMYRCASSSLTTQGFGPEAFFGQGTRLTVV.

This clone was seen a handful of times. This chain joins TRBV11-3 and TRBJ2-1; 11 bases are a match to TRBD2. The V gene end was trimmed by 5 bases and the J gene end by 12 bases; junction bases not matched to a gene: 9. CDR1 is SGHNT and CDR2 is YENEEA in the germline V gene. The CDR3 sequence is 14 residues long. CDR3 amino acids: CASSLDGTSGSQFF. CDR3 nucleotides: TGTGCCAGCAGCCTCGACGGGACTAGCGGATCGCAGTTCTTC.

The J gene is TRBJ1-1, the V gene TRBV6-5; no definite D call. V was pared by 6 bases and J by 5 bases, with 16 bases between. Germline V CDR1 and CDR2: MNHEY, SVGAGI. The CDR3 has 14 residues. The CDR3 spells CASRPLGRTTEAFF. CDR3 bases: TGTGCCAGCAGACCCCTCGGACGGACTACTGAAGCTTTCTTT.

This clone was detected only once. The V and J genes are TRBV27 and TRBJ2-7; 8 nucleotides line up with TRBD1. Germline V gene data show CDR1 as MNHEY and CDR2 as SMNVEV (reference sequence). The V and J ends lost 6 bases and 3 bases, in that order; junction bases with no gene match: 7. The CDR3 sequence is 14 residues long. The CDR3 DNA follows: TGTGCCAGCAGAAGACAGGGGAGCAACTACGAGCAGTACTTC. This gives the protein CASRRQGSNYEQYF.

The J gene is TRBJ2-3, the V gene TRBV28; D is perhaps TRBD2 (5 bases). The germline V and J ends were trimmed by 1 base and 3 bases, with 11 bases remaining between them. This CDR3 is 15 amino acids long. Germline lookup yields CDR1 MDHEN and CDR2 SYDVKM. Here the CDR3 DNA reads TGTGCCAGCAGTTTATTTGAAGGCGGGACAGATACGCAGTATTTT. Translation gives CASSLFEGGTDTQYF.

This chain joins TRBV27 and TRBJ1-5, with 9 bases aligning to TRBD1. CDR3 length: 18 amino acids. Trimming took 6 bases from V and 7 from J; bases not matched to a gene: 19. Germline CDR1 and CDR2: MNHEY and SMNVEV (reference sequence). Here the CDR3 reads CASSSTQTGGGFGQPQHF. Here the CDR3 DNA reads TGTGCCAGCAGCTCAACGCAGACAGGGGGAGGTTTTGGACAGCCCCAGCATTTT.

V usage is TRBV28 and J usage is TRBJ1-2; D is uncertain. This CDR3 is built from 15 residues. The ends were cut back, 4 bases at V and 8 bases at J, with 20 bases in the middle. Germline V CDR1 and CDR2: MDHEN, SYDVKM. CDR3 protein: CASSSPAGPVWGYTF. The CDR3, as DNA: TGTGCCAGCAGTTCCCCTGCTGGGCCCGTTTGGGGCTACACCTTC.

CDR3 DNA sequence: TGCGCCAGCAGCCCTTCCCCGACAGCTGAATACTATGGCTACACCTTC. This gives the protein CASSPSPTAEYYGYTF. The chain links TRBV5-1 to TRBJ1-2; a possible D gene is TRBD1 (5 bases). This CDR3 contains 16 residues. V lost 4 bases and J lost 3, with 19 bases in between. Germline V gene data show CDR1 as SGHRS and CDR2 as YFSETQ.

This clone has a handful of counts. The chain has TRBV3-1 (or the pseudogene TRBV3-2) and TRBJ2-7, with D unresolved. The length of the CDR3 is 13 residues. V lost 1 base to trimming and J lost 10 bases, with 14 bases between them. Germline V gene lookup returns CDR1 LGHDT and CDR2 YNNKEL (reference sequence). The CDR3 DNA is TGTGCCAGCAGCCAAGGGCCCCGCCAGGAACAGTACTTC. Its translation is CASSQGPRQEQYF.

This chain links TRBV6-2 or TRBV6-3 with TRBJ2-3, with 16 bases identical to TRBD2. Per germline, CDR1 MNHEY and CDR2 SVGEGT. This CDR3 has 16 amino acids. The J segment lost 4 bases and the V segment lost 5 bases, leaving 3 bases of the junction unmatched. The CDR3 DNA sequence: TGTGCCAGCAGTCGGGGACTAGCGGGAGGGGCAGATACGCAGTATTTT. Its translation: CASSRGLAGGADTQYF.

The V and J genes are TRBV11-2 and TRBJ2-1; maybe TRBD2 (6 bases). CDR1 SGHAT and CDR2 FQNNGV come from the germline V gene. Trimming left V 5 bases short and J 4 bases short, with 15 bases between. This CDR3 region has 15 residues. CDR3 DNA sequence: TGTGCCAGCAGCGTAAACTTCGGAGGGTACAATGAGCAGTTCTTC. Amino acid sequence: CASSVNFGGYNEQFF. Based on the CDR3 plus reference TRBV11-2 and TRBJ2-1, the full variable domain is EAGVAQSPRYKIIEKRQSVAFWCNPISGHATLYWYQQILGQGPKLLIQFQNNGVVDDSQLPKDRFSAERLKGVDSTLKIQPAKLEDSAVYLCASSVNFGGYNEQFFGPGTRLTVL.

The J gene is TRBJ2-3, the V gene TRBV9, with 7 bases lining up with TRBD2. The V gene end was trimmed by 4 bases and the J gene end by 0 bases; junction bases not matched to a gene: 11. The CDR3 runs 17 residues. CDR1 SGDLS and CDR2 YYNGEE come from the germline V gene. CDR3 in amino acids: CASSPSLLAASTDTQYF. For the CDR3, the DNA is TGTGCCAGCAGCCCCTCCCTCCTAGCGGCTAGCACAGATACGCAGTATTTT.

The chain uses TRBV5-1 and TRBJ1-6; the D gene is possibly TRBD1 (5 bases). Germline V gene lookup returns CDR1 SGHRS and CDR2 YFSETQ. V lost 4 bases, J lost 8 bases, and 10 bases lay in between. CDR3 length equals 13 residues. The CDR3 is CASSPAGDSPLHF. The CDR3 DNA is TGCGCCAGCAGCCCGGCGGGGGATTCACCCCTCCACTTT.

DNA for the CDR3: TGTGCCAGCAGTTTATCTTCAGGGGGCCATGAAAAACTGTTTTTT. Translating it yields CASSLSSGGHEKLFF. The chain links TRBV27 to TRBJ1-4; the match to TRBD1 covers 8 bases. Trimming cost V 0 bases and J 6 bases; bases outside gene matches: 3. Looked up from germline, CDR1 is MNHEY and CDR2 is SMNVEV (reference sequence). CDR3 size: 15 residues.

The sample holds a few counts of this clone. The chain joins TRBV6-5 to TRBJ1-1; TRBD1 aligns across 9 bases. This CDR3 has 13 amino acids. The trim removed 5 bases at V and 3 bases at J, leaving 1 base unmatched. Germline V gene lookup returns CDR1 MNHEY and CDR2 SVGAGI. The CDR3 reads CASSRTGDTEAFF. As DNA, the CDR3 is TGTGCCAGCAGTCGGACAGGGGACACTGAAGCTTTCTTT.